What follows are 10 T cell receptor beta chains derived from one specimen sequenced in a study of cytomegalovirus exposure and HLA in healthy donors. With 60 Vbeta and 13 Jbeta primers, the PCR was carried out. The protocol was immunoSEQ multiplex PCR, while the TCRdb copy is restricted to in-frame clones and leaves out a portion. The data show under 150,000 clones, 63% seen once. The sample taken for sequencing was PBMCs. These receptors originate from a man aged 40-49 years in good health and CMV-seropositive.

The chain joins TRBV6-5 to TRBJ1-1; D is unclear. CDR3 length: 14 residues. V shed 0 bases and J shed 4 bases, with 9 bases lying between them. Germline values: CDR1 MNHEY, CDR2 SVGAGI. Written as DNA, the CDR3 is TGTGCCAGCAGTTACTCGGAGGAGCGCACTGAAGCTTTCTTT. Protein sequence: CASSYSEERTEAFF.

In DNA, the CDR3 is TGTGCCAGTAGTCCCGGGACACGAGGCACCGGGGAGCTGTTTTTT. Translated, it gives CASSPGTRGTGELFF. The rearrangement uses TRBV19 and TRBJ2-2; D may be TRBD1 (6 bases). Per the germline V gene, CDR1 is LNHDA and CDR2 is SQIVND (reference sequence). The CDR3 consists of 15 residues. V lost 5 bases and J 4 bases, leaving 14 bases between the germline ends. Based on the CDR3 plus reference TRBV19 and TRBJ2-2, the full variable domain is DGGITQSPKYLFRKEGQNVTLSCEQNLNHDAMYWYRQDPGQGLRLIYYSQIVNDFQKGDIAEGYSVSREKKESFPLTVTSAQKNPTAFYLCASSPGTRGTGELFFGEGSRLTVL.

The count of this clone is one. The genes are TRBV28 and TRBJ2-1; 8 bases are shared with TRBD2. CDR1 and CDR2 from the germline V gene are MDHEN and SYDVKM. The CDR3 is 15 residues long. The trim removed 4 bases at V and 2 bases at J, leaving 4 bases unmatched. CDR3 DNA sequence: TGTGCCAGCAGTTCCCCGGGGGGGCCCTACAATGAGCAGTTCTTC. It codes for CASSSPGGPYNEQFF.

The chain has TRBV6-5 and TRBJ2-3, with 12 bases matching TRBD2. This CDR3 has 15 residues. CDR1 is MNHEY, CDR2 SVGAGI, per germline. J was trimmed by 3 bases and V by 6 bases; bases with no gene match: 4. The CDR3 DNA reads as TGTGCCAGCAGCTCAGGACTAGCGGGGACAGATACGCAGTATTTT. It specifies CASSSGLAGTDTQYF.

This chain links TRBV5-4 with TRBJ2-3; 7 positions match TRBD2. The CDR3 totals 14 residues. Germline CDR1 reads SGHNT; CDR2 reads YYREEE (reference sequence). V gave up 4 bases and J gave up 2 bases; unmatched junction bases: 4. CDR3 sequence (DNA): TGTGCCAGCAGCAGTCTAGCGGCCACAGATACGCAGTATTTT. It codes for CASSSLAATDTQYF.

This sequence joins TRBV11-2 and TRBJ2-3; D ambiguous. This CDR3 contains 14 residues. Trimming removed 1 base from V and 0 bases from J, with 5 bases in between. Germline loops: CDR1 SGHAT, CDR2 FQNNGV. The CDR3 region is CASSLATSTDTQYF. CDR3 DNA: TGTGCCAGCAGCTTAGCGACTAGCACAGATACGCAGTATTTT.

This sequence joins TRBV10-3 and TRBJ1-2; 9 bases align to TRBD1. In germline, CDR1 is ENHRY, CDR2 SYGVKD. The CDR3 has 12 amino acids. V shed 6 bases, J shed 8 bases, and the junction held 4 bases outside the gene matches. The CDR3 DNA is TGTGCCATCAGGGGGACAGGGAGCGGCTACACCTTC. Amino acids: CAIRGTGSGYTF.

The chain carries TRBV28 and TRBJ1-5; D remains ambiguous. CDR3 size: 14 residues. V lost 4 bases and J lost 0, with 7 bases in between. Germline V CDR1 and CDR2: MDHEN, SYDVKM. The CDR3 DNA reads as TGTGCCAGCAGTTCGGTCTTTAGCAATCAGCCCCAGCATTTT. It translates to CASSSVFSNQPQHF.

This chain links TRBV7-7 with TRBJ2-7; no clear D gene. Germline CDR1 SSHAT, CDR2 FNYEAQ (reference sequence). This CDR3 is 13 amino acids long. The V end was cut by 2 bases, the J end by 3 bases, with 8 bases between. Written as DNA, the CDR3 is TGTGCCAGCAGCTTATTTTCGGGCTACGAGCAGTACTTC. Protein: CASSLFSGYEQYF.

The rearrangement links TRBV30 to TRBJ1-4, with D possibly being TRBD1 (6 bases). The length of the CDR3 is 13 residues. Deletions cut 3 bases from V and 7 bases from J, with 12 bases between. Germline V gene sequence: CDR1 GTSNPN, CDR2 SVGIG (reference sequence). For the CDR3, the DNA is TGTGCCTGGAGCGGGGGGCCCATTGAAAAACTGTTTTTT. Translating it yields CAWSGGPIEKLFF.